The 17 T cell receptor beta chains given below trace back to one sample, sequenced in a study of beta chain features in type 1 diabetes. The authors reverse transcribed all of the isolated RNA, so sequencing captured expressed TCRB transcripts. Profiled with immunoSEQ multiplex PCR; TCRdb holds only in-frame clones, not every one. The table lists about 930,000 clones, roughly 16% of them singletons. The sample taken for sequencing was naive CD4+ T cells from blood. The receptors here all came from a woman aged 18-29 years in good health.

The V and J genes are TRBV6-1 and TRBJ1-5, with D perhaps TRBD1 (5 bases). V was cut by 5 bases and J by 5 bases, with 7 bases left in between. Germline V lookup: CDR1 MNHNS, CDR2 SASEGT. The CDR3 covers 12 residues. The CDR3 loop reads CASSRGDQPQHF. For the CDR3, the DNA is TGTGCCAGCAGTCGAGGGGATCAGCCCCAGCATTTT.

There are a few counts of this clone. The chain uses TRBV2 and TRBJ2-1; 9 positions agree with TRBD2. The CDR3 sequence is 14 residues long. Trimming at V came to 4 bases and at J to 6 bases, leaving 4 bases not matched to a gene. Per germline, CDR1 SNHLY and CDR2 FYNNEI. The CDR3 sequence: CASSGGRASNEQFF. The CDR3 DNA follows: TGTGCCAGCAGTGGCGGGAGGGCCTCCAATGAGCAGTTCTTC.

This clone has only a few counts. The genes are TRBV6-6 and TRBJ1-1; no clear D. This CDR3 is 14 amino acids long. The V end was cut by 2 bases, the J end by 1 base, with 8 bases between. CDR1 and CDR2 (germline): MNHNY, SVGAGI (reference sequence). The CDR3 region is CASSYRSGNTEAFF. Here the CDR3 DNA reads TGTGCCAGCAGTTACCGCTCAGGGAACACTGAAGCTTTCTTT.

The V gene is TRBV28, the J gene TRBJ2-1; D is unclear. The CDR3 totals 14 residues. The V gene lost 4 bases and the J gene lost 12 bases, with 19 bases spanning the gap. The germline V gene has CDR1 MDHEN and CDR2 SYDVKM. In nucleotides, the CDR3 is TGTGCCAGCAGTTCCCCTCAATCAATACGGATGCAGTTCTTC. It codes for CASSSPQSIRMQFF. Full variable domain (remainder filled in from reference TRBV28 and TRBJ2-1): DVKVTQSSRYLVKRTGEKVFLECVQDMDHENMFWYRQDPGLGLRLIYFSYDVKMKEKGDIPEGYSVSREKKERFSLILESASTNQTSMYLCASSSPQSIRMQFFGPGTRLTVL.

The chain joins TRBV2 to TRBJ2-5; 9 bases map to TRBD1. The CDR3 loop spans 15 amino acids. V was clipped by 1 base and J by 7 bases; unmatched bases: 7. Per the germline V gene, CDR1 is SNHLY and CDR2 is FYNNEI. Here the CDR3 DNA reads TGTGCCAGCAGTGAAGTGGGACAGGGTTTCGGGACCCAGTACTTC. This translates into CASSEVGQGFGTQYF.

Only one count was recorded for this clone. The chain couples TRBV29-1 to TRBJ2-3; 8 positions agree with TRBD2. The germline V gene has CDR1 SQVTM and CDR2 ANQGSEA. The V segment lost 7 bases and the J segment 2 bases; nucleotides outside the gene matches: 5. This CDR3 has 13 residues. The CDR3 spells CSASGQITDTQYF. The CDR3 DNA reads TGCAGCGCTAGCGGGCAAATCACAGATACGCAGTATTTT.

The sample holds a few counts of this clone. This sequence joins TRBV4-3 and TRBJ2-7, with 7 bases identical to TRBD2. Germline CDR1 and CDR2: LGHNA and YSLEER. This CDR3 region has 21 residues. Trimming removed 3 bases from V and 3 bases from J; junction bases left unmatched: 26. The CDR3 DNA sequence: TGCGCCAGCAGCCACTCCTTGGCAATCCCGGGACTACCCACAAGCCACTACGAGCAGTACTTC. Translated: CASSHSLAIPGLPTSHYEQYF.

This clone was counted a few times. The chain combines TRBV18 with TRBJ2-3; 13 bases line up with TRBD2. V shed 4 bases and J 4 bases; nucleotides not matched to a gene: 11. From germline, CDR1 is KGHSH and CDR2 LQKENI. This CDR3 comprises 18 residues. CDR3 protein: CASSRNPGLAGTSDTQYF. The CDR3 DNA is TGTGCCAGCTCACGGAACCCGGGACTAGCGGGAACCTCAGATACGCAGTATTTT.

This clone came up a few times. The J gene is TRBJ2-7, the V gene TRBV5-1; TRBD1 is a possible D gene (6 bases). Trimming removed 0 bases from V and 12 bases from J, with 16 bases in between. Germline assignment: CDR1 SGHRS and CDR2 YFSETQ. This CDR3 spans 13 amino acids. The CDR3 bases are TGCGCCAGCAGCTTGGGCCAGCTCGAGGGGGTGTACTTC. It codes for CASSLGQLEGVYF.

In this sample, this clone turned up a few times. This sequence joins TRBV18 and TRBJ2-1; TRBD1 matches at 8 bases. This CDR3 has 16 amino acids. Germline CDR1 KGHSH, CDR2 LQKENI. The ends lost 0 bases at V and 2 bases at J; junction bases unmatched: 3. CDR3 residues: CASSPPSGGPYNEQFF. CDR3 in DNA: TGTGCCAGCTCACCACCTTCAGGGGGCCCCTACAATGAGCAGTTCTTC.

This clone has only a few counts. The V and J genes are TRBV7-9 and TRBJ1-1; no clear D gene. With 6 bases removed from V and 1 base from J, the gap between germline ends came to 15 bases. The CDR3 totals 15 residues. Germline lookup yields CDR1 SEHNR and CDR2 FQNEAQ (reference sequence). The CDR3 DNA follows: TGTGCCAGCAGTCAAGCATCATGGGGGAACACTGAAGCTTTCTTT. Encoded protein: CASSQASWGNTEAFF.

The table lists this clone with a few counts. The gene calls are TRBV14 and TRBJ2-5; either TRBD1 or TRBD2 may supply D (6 bases each). This CDR3 region has 14 residues. Deletions cut 3 bases from V and 7 bases from J, with 15 bases between. Germline V gives CDR1 SGHDN, CDR2 FVKESK. CDR3 bases: TGTGCCAGCAGCCAGCAGACAGGAGGGGGGACCCAGTACTTC. Its protein product is CASSQQTGGGTQYF. Full variable domain (remainder filled in from reference TRBV14 and TRBJ2-5): EAGVTQFPSHSVIEKGQTVTLRCDPISGHDNLYWYRRVMGKEIKFLLHFVKESKQDESGMPNNRFLAERTGGTYSTLKVQPAELEDSGVYFCASSQQTGGGTQYFGPGTRLLVL.

This clone was recorded at least ten times. The rearrangement joins TRBV28 to TRBJ2-4; TRBD2 matches at 7 bases. The V segment lost 5 bases and the J segment 16 bases; nucleotides outside the gene matches: 14. The CDR3 has 13 residues. Germline CDR1 reads MDHEN; CDR2 reads SYDVKM. The CDR3 is CASSPGGKSFGYF. As DNA, the CDR3 is TGTGCCAGCAGTCCCGGGGGGAAATCGTTTGGTTACTTC.

The chain links TRBV6-6 to TRBJ2-3; no clear D gene. Between the trimmed V and J ends, which lost 7 bases and 1 base, there was a span of 9 bases. Germline lookup yields CDR1 MNHNY and CDR2 SVGAGI (reference sequence). This CDR3 spans 13 amino acids. The CDR3 here is CASTVLRTDTQYF. The CDR3 nucleotides are TGTGCCAGCACCGTATTACGCACAGATACGCAGTATTTT.

V usage is TRBV6-5 and J usage is TRBJ2-1; 15 nucleotides match TRBD2. V dropped 4 bases and J dropped 7; count of bases not matched to a gene: 2. Germline loops: CDR1 MNHEY, CDR2 SVGAGI. The CDR3 consists of 15 residues. The CDR3 is CASSWTSGRGNEQFF. The DNA for the CDR3 is TGTGCCAGCAGTTGGACTAGCGGGAGGGGGAATGAGCAGTTCTTC.

The chain has TRBV7-2 and TRBJ2-1; D unresolved. Germline V gene data show CDR1 as SGHTA and CDR2 as FQGNSA. The CDR3 sequence is 16 residues long. V was shortened by 6 bases and J by 3 bases, with 18 bases between the two germline ends. The DNA for the CDR3 is TGTGCCAGCAGTTTGTTGGGTAGTCCAGACTACAATGAGCAGTTCTTC. It codes for CASSLLGSPDYNEQFF.

This chain uses TRBV15 with TRBJ2-5; the D is unclear. The tail of the sequence fits TRBJ2-7 better, so the J call may be wrong. The CDR3 is 13 residues long. The germline gives CDR1 LNHNV, CDR2 YYDKDF (reference sequence). DNA for the CDR3: TGTGCCACCAGCAGAGATGTCGCATACGAGCAGTACTTC. Encoded protein: CATSRDVAYEQYF.